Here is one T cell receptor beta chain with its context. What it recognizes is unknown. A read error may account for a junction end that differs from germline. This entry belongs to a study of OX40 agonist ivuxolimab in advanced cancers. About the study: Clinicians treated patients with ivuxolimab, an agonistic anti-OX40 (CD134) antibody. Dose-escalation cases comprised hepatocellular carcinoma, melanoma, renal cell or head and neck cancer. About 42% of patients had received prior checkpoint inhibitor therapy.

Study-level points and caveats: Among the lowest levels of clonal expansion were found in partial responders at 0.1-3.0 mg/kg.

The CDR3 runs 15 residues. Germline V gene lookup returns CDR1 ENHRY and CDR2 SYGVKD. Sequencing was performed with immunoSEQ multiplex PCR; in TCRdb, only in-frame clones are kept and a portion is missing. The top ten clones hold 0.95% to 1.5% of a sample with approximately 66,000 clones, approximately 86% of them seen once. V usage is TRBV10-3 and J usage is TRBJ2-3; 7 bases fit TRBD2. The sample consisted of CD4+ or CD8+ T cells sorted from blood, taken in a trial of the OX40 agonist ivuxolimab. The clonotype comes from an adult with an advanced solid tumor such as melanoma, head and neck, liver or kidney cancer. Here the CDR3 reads CATSGLGNPMDTQYF. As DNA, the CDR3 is TGTGCCACCAGTGGACTAGGGAACCCTATGGATACGCAGTATTTT.